Shown below are 25 T cell receptor beta chains from a single sample sequenced in a study of preoperative IRX-2 immunotherapy in early breast cancer (dated by TCRdb to between 2019 and 2020). The treatment or condition label corresponds to: preoperative locoregional IRX-2 cytokine immunotherapy. Library creation used the immunoSEQ multiplex PCR assay. TCRdb took over this immuneACCESS table, retaining in-frame rearrangements with V and J assigned. Such tables are incomplete; in checked studies, under half of the missing clones stem from an unresolved V gene, and the remainder is unexplained. For this sample there are under 30,000 clones; roughly 89% appear just once. The ten largest clones add up to roughly 29% of the sample. The sequences come from tumor tissue, collected after IRX-2 immunotherapy. The receptors were gathered from a human donor with breast cancer.

The gene calls are TRBV4-1 and TRBJ2-5; 11 positions agree with TRBD2. In germline, CDR1 is MGHRA, CDR2 YSYEKL. The CDR3 runs to 19 residues. V lost 2 bases to trimming and J lost 4 bases; unmatched junction nucleotides: 15. The CDR3 DNA reads as TGCGCCAGCAGCCAAATCGGGCTAGCGGGGGGAGTGGAACGAGAGACCCAGTACTTC. This codes for CASSQIGLAGGVERETQYF.

V is TRBV5-1 and J is TRBJ1-3; D perhaps matches TRBD1 (5 bases). Trimming took off 4 bases at V and 4 bases at J, with 15 bases between the two ends. The germline V gene encodes CDR1 SGHRS and CDR2 YFSETQ. CDR3 size: 15 residues. The CDR3 sequence is CASSDVSGRGNTIYF. The DNA for the CDR3 is TGCGCCAGCAGCGATGTTTCGGGGCGCGGAAACACCATATATTTT.

The V call is TRBV13, the J call TRBJ2-1, with D perhaps TRBD1 (5 bases). The CDR3 sequence is 14 residues long. The V end was cut by 0 bases, the J end by 7 bases, with 10 bases between. Germline values: CDR1 PRHDT, CDR2 FYEKMQ (reference sequence). DNA for the CDR3: TGTGCCAGCAGCTTAGGCCTACAGGCAAATGAGCAGTTCTTC. It codes for CASSLGLQANEQFF.

This chain uses TRBV5-6 with TRBJ2-1; a possible D gene is TRBD1 (6 bases). Trimming cost V 4 bases and J 4 bases, with 15 bases left between them. Germline V CDR1 and CDR2: SGHDT, YYEEEE. The CDR3 has 15 amino acids. The chain's CDR3 is CASSVPQQGYNEQFF. CDR3 DNA: TGTGCCAGCAGCGTTCCACAACAGGGTTACAATGAGCAGTTCTTC.

This clone has more than one count but fewer than ten. The rearrangement uses TRBV7-9 and TRBJ1-2; D is unclear. Looked up from germline, CDR1 is SEHNR and CDR2 is FQNEAQ (reference sequence). Trimming left V 5 bases short and J 8 bases short, with 15 bases between. This CDR3 is built from 13 residues. The CDR3 sequence: CASSPNFGGGYTF. The CDR3 DNA is TGTGCCAGCAGCCCAAACTTCGGAGGCGGCTACACCTTC.

The chain recombines TRBV6-1 with TRBJ1-6; no clear D gene. Germline V gene lookup returns CDR1 MNHNS and CDR2 SASEGT. The germline V and J ends were trimmed by 8 bases and 4 bases, with 12 bases remaining between them. This CDR3 is built from 14 residues. This CDR3 is CASRSSVYNSPLHF. The CDR3, as DNA: TGTGCCAGCCGGAGCAGCGTATATAATTCACCCCTCCACTTT.

The V gene is TRBV11-2, the J gene TRBJ1-4; D not certain. V dropped 3 bases and J dropped 7 bases, with 15 bases sitting between them. CDR1 and CDR2 from the germline V gene are SGHAT and FQNNGV. The CDR3 runs to 15 residues. The CDR3 nucleotides read TGTGCCAGCAGCTTGCAAGGGTATCCGGGTGAAAAACTGTTTTTT. Amino acid sequence: CASSLQGYPGEKLFF.

This clone appeared a few times. The genes are TRBV7-9 and TRBJ1-2, with D hard to call. The CDR3 extends over 15 amino acids. The V end lost 2 bases, the J end lost 2 bases, and 12 bases lay between the germline ends. From germline, CDR1 is SEHNR and CDR2 FQNEAQ (reference sequence). CDR3 residues: CASSLPAGWNYGYTF. CDR3 DNA: TGTGCCAGCAGCTTACCGGCGGGGTGGAACTATGGCTACACCTTC. The complete variable domain, with remaining parts taken from reference TRBV7-9 and TRBJ1-2, reads DTGVSQNPRHKITKRGQNVTFRCDPISEHNRLYWYRQTLGQGPEFLTYFQNEAQLEKSRLLSDRFSAERPKGSFSTLEIQRTEQGDSAMYLCASSLPAGWNYGYTFGSGTRLTVV.

A single count supports this clone. The gene calls are TRBV6-5 and TRBJ2-1; 9 bases map to TRBD1. The CDR3 totals 13 residues. The V gene end was trimmed by 7 bases and the J gene end by 8 bases; junction bases not matched to a gene: 6. CDR1 MNHEY and CDR2 SVGAGI come from the germline V gene. In DNA, the CDR3 is TGTGCCAGCAAAAAAACAGGGGGCGATGAGCAGTTCTTC. Protein sequence: CASKKTGGDEQFF.

The V gene is TRBV6-5, the J gene TRBJ1-5; TRBD1 agrees at 9 bases. The CDR3 is 13 amino acids. CDR1 and CDR2 (germline): MNHEY, SVGAGI. J was trimmed by 15 bases and V by 5 bases; bases with no gene match: 11. The CDR3 DNA follows: TGTGCCAGCAGTCCTCCGGGACAGGGAGTTTTGCATTTT. Amino acid sequence: CASSPPGQGVLHF.

This chain connects TRBV4-1 to TRBJ1-1; 8 bases agree with TRBD1. The CDR3 contains 16 residues. V was pared by 5 bases and J by 1 base, with 9 bases of the junction left unmatched. Germline lookup yields CDR1 MGHRA and CDR2 YSYEKL. The CDR3 nucleotides read TGCGCCAGCAGCAAAGGGGCGACAGGGGCGAACACTGAAGCTTTCTTT. Amino acid sequence: CASSKGATGANTEAFF.

The CDR3 DNA reads TGTGCCAGCGGGATAAACAGGGTCGGGACCGGGGAGCTGTTTTTT. Translating gives CASGINRVGTGELFF. The chain uses TRBV6-1 and TRBJ2-2, with D possibly TRBD1 on 6 matching bases. The germline V gene encodes CDR1 MNHNS and CDR2 SASEGT. This CDR3 is built from 15 residues. Trimming removed 8 bases from V and 5 bases from J, with 18 bases in between.

The rearrangement joins TRBV5-1 to TRBJ2-7, with 7 bases aligning to TRBD2. The trim removed 0 bases at V and 0 bases at J, leaving 6 bases unmatched. This CDR3 comprises 16 residues. Germline V gene lookup returns CDR1 SGHRS and CDR2 YFSETQ. CDR3 DNA: TGCGCCAGCAGCTTGGGGTCGCGGGGGAGCTCCTACGAGCAGTACTTC. It is translated as CASSLGSRGSSYEQYF.

The rearrangement links TRBV7-9 to TRBJ1-5, with D unclear. The CDR3 spans 13 residues. CDR1 is SEHNR, CDR2 FQNEAQ, per germline (reference sequence). The germline V and J ends were trimmed by 2 bases and 3 bases, with 5 bases remaining between them. The CDR3 DNA sequence: TGTGCCAGCAGCTTACAGCACAATCAGCCCCAGCATTTT. Translated, it gives CASSLQHNQPQHF.

The CDR3 is CASSSNTGARETQYF. The DNA of the CDR3 is TGTGCCAGCAGCTCCAACACAGGTGCTCGCGAGACCCAGTACTTC. J is TRBJ2-5 and V is TRBV14; tentative D call: TRBD1 (5 bases). There are 15 residues in the CDR3. V was cut by 5 bases and J by 5 bases, with 18 bases left in between. Germline CDR1 and CDR2: SGHDN and FVKESK.

This clone was recorded only once. V is TRBV5-1 and J is TRBJ2-5; TRBD2 agrees at 11 bases. V was pared by 1 base and J by 4 bases, with 12 bases of the junction left unmatched. CDR3 length: 18 amino acids. The germline gives CDR1 SGHRS, CDR2 YFSETQ. CDR3: CASSLQVSSGGKTETQYF. The CDR3 nucleotides read TGCGCCAGCAGCTTGCAGGTCTCTAGCGGGGGGAAGACAGAGACCCAGTACTTC.

The rearrangement links TRBV7-9 to TRBJ1-1; 7 bases agree with TRBD1. CDR1 and CDR2 (germline): SEHNR, FQNEAQ (reference sequence). The ends lost 3 bases at V and 0 bases at J; junction bases unmatched: 4. This CDR3 comprises 15 residues. In DNA, the CDR3 is TGTGCCAGCAGCTTGGGGGACAGACTGAACACTGAAGCTTTCTTT. Its protein product is CASSLGDRLNTEAFF.

The chain is built from TRBV4-1 and TRBJ1-1; maybe TRBD1 (6 bases). V lost 2 bases to trimming and J lost 0 bases, with 19 bases between them. This CDR3 has 18 residues. Germline V CDR1 and CDR2: MGHRA, YSYEKL. CDR3 coding DNA: TGCGCCAGCAGCCAATTAGGGAGAGGGGGACAACTGAACACTGAAGCTTTCTTT. Its protein is CASSQLGRGGQLNTEAFF.

The sample holds one count of this clone. This chain joins TRBV29-1 and TRBJ1-2; no clear D gene. The germline V gene has CDR1 SQVTM and CDR2 ANQGSEA. Trimming removed 3 bases from V and 7 bases from J, with 12 bases in between. The CDR3 has 12 amino acids. This chain's CDR3 is CSVDPGSGGYTF. Here the CDR3 DNA reads TGCAGCGTTGATCCAGGCTCGGGTGGCTACACCTTC.

The genes are TRBV18 and TRBJ1-5, with D maybe TRBD1 (5 bases). The germline CDR1 and CDR2 sequences are KGHSH and LQKENI. V was cut by 2 bases and J by 7 bases, with 9 bases left in between. The CDR3 length is 13 residues. The CDR3 DNA follows: TGTGCCAGCTCACCAAGCCAGGGACAGCCCCAGCATTTT. Its translation is CASSPSQGQPQHF.

The chain joins TRBV18 to TRBJ1-1, with a possible D match to TRBD1 (6 bases). This CDR3 region has 15 residues. Trimming took off 3 bases at V and 7 bases at J, with 18 bases between the two ends. CDR1 is KGHSH, CDR2 LQKENI, per germline. The CDR3 sequence is CASSPTRRGSSEAFF. The CDR3, as DNA: TGTGCCAGCTCACCGACGCGAAGGGGGAGTAGTGAAGCTTTCTTT.

J is TRBJ2-4 and V is TRBV7-2; no clear D. The CDR3 runs to 14 residues. With 4 bases removed from V and 0 bases from J, the gap between germline ends came to 7 bases. In germline, CDR1 is SGHTA, CDR2 FQGNSA. Here the CDR3 reads CASSSVIAKNIQYF. CDR3 nucleotide sequence: TGTGCCAGCAGCTCCGTAATAGCCAAAAACATTCAGTACTTC.

This chain joins TRBV2 and TRBJ1-5; 7 nucleotides line up with TRBD1. In germline, CDR1 is SNHLY, CDR2 FYNNEI. This CDR3 contains 14 residues. V gave up 6 bases and J gave up 6 bases; unmatched junction bases: 8. DNA for the CDR3: TGTGCCAGCAGAGTCGACAGGGTCGGTCAGCCCCAGCATTTT. It codes for CASRVDRVGQPQHF.

V is TRBV5-1 and J is TRBJ1-2, with D maybe TRBD1 (5 bases). Germline assignment: CDR1 SGHRS and CDR2 YFSETQ. CDR3 length: 14 amino acids. Trimming removed 0 bases from V and 4 bases from J, with 10 bases in between. This chain's CDR3 is CASSLDGGPYGYTF. CDR3 coding DNA: TGCGCCAGCAGCTTGGACGGGGGACCCTATGGCTACACCTTC.

The chain carries TRBV27 and TRBJ1-1; the D gene is possibly TRBD1 (6 bases). The V end was cut by 3 bases, the J end by 1 base, with 12 bases between. The germline V gene encodes CDR1 MNHEY and CDR2 SMNVEV (reference sequence). The CDR3 runs to 15 residues. CDR3 sequence (DNA): TGTGCCAGCAGTTTCCAACAGGGACGGAACACTGAAGCTTTCTTT. Encoded protein: CASSFQQGRNTEAFF.